This paragraph reports one T cell receptor beta chain. The sample is drawn from a study of blood T cell repertoires in COVID-19. Turning to the study itself: Acute and convalescent COVID-19 samples came from the United States, Italy and Spain.

TCRdb keeps only in-frame clones here, not all; method: immunoSEQ multiplex PCR. The top ten hold roughly 9% of the sample, which has 150,000 to 200,000 clones, 88% seen once. Trimming at V came to 3 bases and at J to 4 bases, leaving 10 bases not matched to a gene. The CDR3 contains 15 residues. Germline lookup yields CDR1 DFQATT and CDR2 SNEGSKA (reference sequence). Those who participated ranged in age from roughly 18 to 100 years and resided in about two dozen US areas. In assigning cohorts, the study relied on participant-reported clinical history. Sequencing was carried out using PBMCs or T cells enriched from blood (not recorded which). The chain couples TRBV20-1 to TRBJ2-7; 9 nucleotides match TRBD2. This clonotype was sampled from a woman younger than 35 who had recovered from COVID-19. The CDR3 nucleotides are TGCAGTGCTAGTAGTCTAGCGGGAATAAGATACGAGCAGTACTTC. Protein product: CSASSLAGIRYEQYF.